This TCR beta chain was observed in a study of blood T cell repertoires in COVID-19. Germline V gene data show CDR1 as KGHSH and CDR2 as LQKENI. Deletions cut 3 bases from V and 9 bases from J, with 20 bases between. This CDR3 contains 15 residues. The protocol was immunoSEQ multiplex PCR, while the TCRdb copy is restricted to in-frame clones and leaves out a portion. The sample has about 150,000 clones; approximately 85% are singletons. This clonotype was sampled from a man at least 80 years old with COVID-19, enrolled during active disease. The sequencing input was peripheral blood. The rearrangement uses TRBV18 and TRBJ2-5; tentative D call: TRBD2 (7 bases). The CDR3 loop is CASSPAGAGERAQYF. In nucleotides, the CDR3 is TGTGCCAGCTCACCGGCGGGGGCCGGCGAACGGGCCCAGTACTTC.